The 28 T cell receptor beta chains presented below share a single source sample, sequenced in a study of blood T cell repertoires in COVID-19. The protocol was immunoSEQ multiplex PCR, while the TCRdb copy is restricted to in-frame clones and leaves out a portion. The sample consists of some 240,000 clones, approximately 89% of them appearing once. The material sequenced was peripheral blood. The receptors come from a middle-aged woman who had recovered from COVID-19.

The chain carries TRBV29-1 and TRBJ1-4; tentative D call: TRBD1 (5 bases). V was pared by 6 bases and J by 8 bases, with 16 bases between. The CDR3 runs 13 residues. Germline V gene sequence: CDR1 SQVTM, CDR2 ANQGSEA. The CDR3 region has the DNA TGCAGCGTGGCTAACGGGGGTTTGGAAAAACTGTTTTTT. This encodes CSVANGGLEKLFF.

This rearrangement joins TRBV7-9 to TRBJ1-2; 10 nucleotides line up with TRBD1. CDR3 length: 14 amino acids. V shed 5 bases, J shed 5 bases, and the junction held 5 bases outside the gene matches. Germline V gives CDR1 SEHNR, CDR2 FQNEAQ (reference sequence). CDR3 in amino acids: CASSGGTGAYGYTF. For the CDR3, the DNA is TGTGCCAGCAGCGGGGGGACAGGGGCTTATGGCTACACCTTC.

The sample holds one count of this clone. The rearrangement uses TRBV11-2 and TRBJ2-7; possible D gene TRBD1, 5 bases. Trimming shortened V by 1 base and J by 4 bases, and 17 bases separated the two germline ends. This CDR3 region has 16 residues. In germline, CDR1 is SGHAT, CDR2 FQNNGV. The DNA for the CDR3 is TGTGCCAGCAGCTTAGGTTCTGGACACCAAGCTTACGAGCAGTACGTC. Amino acid sequence: CASSLGSGHQAYEQYV.

V and J are TRBV10-3 and TRBJ1-6; tentative D call: TRBD1 (6 bases). Looked up from germline, CDR1 is ENHRY and CDR2 is SYGVKD. The CDR3 consists of 16 residues. V was clipped by 1 base and J by 5 bases, with 12 bases between them. CDR3 nucleotide sequence: TGTGCCATCAGTGAGTACCGGGACAAAGATAATTCACCCCTCCACTTT. Its protein product is CAISEYRDKDNSPLHF.

This chain links TRBV5-1 with TRBJ2-7, with TRBD2 as a possible D gene (5 bases). This CDR3 comprises 12 residues. In germline, CDR1 is SGHRS, CDR2 YFSETQ. Trimming pared 2 bases from V and 3 bases from J, leaving 6 bases between. CDR3 amino acids: CASSFEGYEQYF. DNA for the CDR3: TGCGCCAGCAGCTTCGAGGGCTACGAGCAGTACTTC.

The chain recombines TRBV19 with TRBJ2-5; TRBD2 might be the D (5 bases). The CDR3 spans 13 residues. CDR1 is LNHDA and CDR2 is SQIVND in the germline V gene (reference sequence). With 4 bases removed from V and 5 bases from J, the gap between germline ends came to 11 bases. The CDR3 reads CASSRTRGETQYF. The CDR3 region has the DNA TGTGCCAGTAGTAGGACCAGAGGGGAGACCCAGTACTTC.

The chain couples TRBV2 to TRBJ2-1; TRBD2 agrees at 8 bases. The V gene end was trimmed by 3 bases and the J gene end by 7 bases; junction bases not matched to a gene: 8. Germline V gene data show CDR1 as SNHLY and CDR2 as FYNNEI. CDR3 length: 15 residues. CDR3 DNA: TGTGCCAGCAGTGAGGAGACTAGCGATATTAATGAGCAGTTCTTC. Its translation: CASSEETSDINEQFF. Based on the CDR3 plus reference TRBV2 and TRBJ2-1, the full variable domain is EPEVTQTPSHQVTQMGQEVILRCVPISNHLYFYWYRQILGQKVEFLVSFYNNEISEKSEIFDDQFSVERPDGSNFTLKIRSTKLEDSAMYFCASSEETSDINEQFFGPGTRLTVL.

This clone came up once. This chain uses TRBV18 with TRBJ1-1; no clear D gene. CDR1 is KGHSH, CDR2 LQKENI, per germline. V dropped 4 bases and J dropped 3 bases, with 9 bases sitting between them. This CDR3 spans 13 amino acids. CDR3 coding DNA: TGTGCCAGCTCACGCAATACGGACACTGAAGCTTTCTTT. Translating it yields CASSRNTDTEAFF.

This chain joins TRBV3-1 (or the pseudogene TRBV3-2) and TRBJ2-5, with D possibly matching TRBD1 (5 bases). CDR3 length equals 17 residues. The V and J ends lost 2 bases and 1 base respectively, with 17 bases between them. The germline gives CDR1 LGHDT, CDR2 YNNKEL (reference sequence). For the CDR3, the DNA is TGTGCCAGCAGCCAAAGCTTGACCAGGGTTTTCCAAGAGACCCAGTACTTC. Its protein product is CASSQSLTRVFQETQYF.

The gene calls are TRBV28 and TRBJ1-6; TRBD1 matches 8 bases. The CDR3 totals 13 residues. Losses at the gene ends were 6 bases for V and 7 bases for J; bases not matched to a gene: 2. Germline V gene lookup returns CDR1 MDHEN and CDR2 SYDVKM. The CDR3 sequence: CASRQGANSPLHF. The DNA for the CDR3 is TGTGCCAGCAGGCAGGGGGCGAATTCACCCCTCCACTTT.

The genes are TRBV28 and TRBJ1-5, with D possibly being TRBD1 (5 bases). The CDR3 has 18 amino acids. The germline CDR1 and CDR2 sequences are MDHEN and SYDVKM. V was pared by 7 bases and J by 3 bases, with 25 bases between. DNA for the CDR3: TGTGCCAGCAAAGGGACGGAAGGGAGGGGCGGATTCAATCAGCCCCAGCATTTT. It yields the protein CASKGTEGRGGFNQPQHF.

CDR3: CAISSGEGETQYF. The CDR3 DNA reads as TGTGCCATCTCGTCCGGGGAGGGGGAGACCCAGTACTTC. The chain uses TRBV28 and TRBJ2-5, with 7 nucleotides matching TRBD2. The CDR3 loop spans 13 amino acids. Trimming cost V 10 bases and J 5 bases; bases outside gene matches: 10. Looked up from germline, CDR1 is MDHEN and CDR2 is SYDVKM.

This clone came up once. The chain employs TRBV9 and TRBJ2-2; 7 bases agree with TRBD2. This CDR3 spans 17 amino acids. CDR1 is SGDLS and CDR2 is YYNGEE in the germline V gene. The J segment lost 1 base and the V segment lost 0 bases, leaving 6 bases of the junction unmatched. The CDR3 spells CASSVGLASGNTGELFF. DNA for the CDR3: TGTGCCAGCAGCGTAGGTCTAGCTAGCGGGAACACCGGGGAGCTGTTTTTT.

The chain has TRBV7-2 and TRBJ2-1; D unclear. Germline CDR1 is SGHTA and CDR2 is FQGNSA. This CDR3 region has 14 residues. Trimming cost V 2 bases and J 6 bases, with 11 bases left between them. CDR3 coding DNA: TGTGCCAGCAGCTTAATGACTTGGCCCAATGAGCAGTTCTTC. Translating gives CASSLMTWPNEQFF.

This chain links TRBV7-8 with TRBJ2-3, with TRBD1 identical over 8 bases. The junction had 14 bases not matched to a gene; V was cut back by 0 bases and J by 9 bases. The CDR3 is made up of 17 amino acids. The germline CDR1 and CDR2 sequences are SGHVS and FQNEAQ. Written as DNA, the CDR3 is TGTGCCAGCAGCTTAGCCCCCTGGACAGGGCCAGACAGGACGCAGTATTTT. Protein sequence: CASSLAPWTGPDRTQYF.

The chain couples TRBV7-7 to TRBJ2-2; unclear D gene. The CDR3 totals 15 residues. Trimming cost V 1 base and J 0 bases, with 6 bases left between them. Germline CDR1 SSHAT, CDR2 FNYEAQ (reference sequence). CDR3 region: CASSLGGTNTGELFF. The DNA of the CDR3 is TGTGCCAGCAGCTTAGGCGGCACGAACACCGGGGAGCTGTTTTTT.

The chain has TRBV7-6 and TRBJ2-2; TRBD2 might be the D (6 bases). CDR3 length: 16 amino acids. V was pared by 0 bases and J by 4 bases, with 12 bases between. CDR1 and CDR2 from the germline V gene are SGHVS and FNYEAQ. CDR3 nucleotides: TGTGCCAGCAGCTTAGCTCCGGGGGAACTCACCGGGGAGCTGTTTTTT. This sequence encodes CASSLAPGELTGELFF.

The chain has TRBV9 and TRBJ2-1; 9 bases align to TRBD2. CDR1 and CDR2 from the germline V gene are SGDLS and YYNGEE. The CDR3 is 17 residues long. After removal of 0 bases from V and 0 bases from J, the junction contained 4 bases not matched to a gene. The CDR3 protein is CASSVGSGRSSYNEQFF. As DNA, the CDR3 is TGTGCCAGCAGCGTAGGGAGCGGGAGGAGCTCCTACAATGAGCAGTTCTTC.

The gene calls are TRBV15 and TRBJ2-2, with 7 bases matching TRBD1. The CDR3 is 15 amino acids. Losses at the gene ends were 4 bases for V and 7 bases for J; bases not matched to a gene: 9. The germline V gene encodes CDR1 LNHNV and CDR2 YYDKDF (reference sequence). The CDR3 DNA is TGTGCCACCAGCAACGGGACAGTACTTAACGGGGAGCTGTTTTTT. This gives the protein CATSNGTVLNGELFF.

This clone was seen only a few times. The chain employs TRBV12-3 or TRBV12-4 and TRBJ1-1, with D unclear. The CDR3 extends over 11 amino acids. V lost 7 bases and J lost 8, with 11 bases in between. The CDR3 coding sequence is TGTGCCAGCACACTCAATTCAGAAGCTTTCTTT. This encodes CASTLNSEAFF.

CDR3 amino acids: CASSPGESNQPQHF. Here the CDR3 DNA reads TGTGCCAGCTCACCAGGAGAAAGCAATCAGCCCCAGCATTTT. The V gene is TRBV18, the J gene TRBJ1-5; unclear D gene. Germline V gene sequence: CDR1 KGHSH, CDR2 LQKENI. The CDR3 length is 14 residues. V lost 2 bases and J 1 base, leaving 6 bases between the germline ends.

The genes are TRBV5-8 and TRBJ1-1; a weak D match, TRBD1 (5 bases). The CDR3 consists of 15 residues. V was trimmed by 4 bases and J by 5 bases, leaving 18 bases between them. Germline loops: CDR1 SGHTS, CDR2 YDEGEE. The CDR3 DNA is TGTGCCAGCAGCCCCCGGAGGTCGGGGGGGACTGAAGCTTTCTTT. Residues: CASSPRRSGGTEAFF.

This chain uses TRBV7-5 with TRBJ1-2; no DNA check was done on the table's D call, TRBD1. TRBV7-5 is described as a pseudogene. The CDR3 length is 18 residues. This chain's CDR3 is CVRSSVDNRVMGLYGYTF. The CDR3 nucleotides are TGTGTCAGAAGCTCAGTAGATAACAGGGTAATGGGCCTATATGGCTACACCTTC.

Only a few counts were recorded for this clone. The chain couples TRBV15 to TRBJ2-7; TRBD1 agrees at 9 bases. This CDR3 is 20 amino acids long. J lost 3 bases, V lost 1 base, and 19 bases had no gene match. The germline V gene encodes CDR1 LNHNV and CDR2 YYDKDF (reference sequence). The CDR3 DNA reads TGTGCCACCAGCAGAGGACGTCGCACACCGGGACAGGGTAAAAGCTACGAGCAGTACTTC. Translation: CATSRGRRTPGQGKSYEQYF.

The CDR3 nucleotides read TGTGCCAGCGCTTCGGGACGGTCCCGGGGGTACACCTTC. It translates to CASASGRSRGYTF. The chain is built from TRBV2 and TRBJ1-2; tentative D call: TRBD1 (5 bases). The CDR3 is 13 residues long. Germline assignment: CDR1 SNHLY and CDR2 FYNNEI. With 8 bases removed from V and 11 bases from J, the gap between germline ends came to 21 bases. The variable domain in full, with the rest retrieved from reference TRBV2 and TRBJ1-2, is EPEVTQTPSHQVTQMGQEVILRCVPISNHLYFYWYRQILGQKVEFLVSFYNNEISEKSEIFDDQFSVERPDGSNFTLKIRSTKLEDSAMYFCASASGRSRGYTFGSGTRLTVV.

In DNA, the CDR3 is TGCGCCAGCTCATGGGGGGAGACAAAGGTTGAAGCTTTCTTT. This sequence encodes CASSWGETKVEAFF. The chain joins TRBV4-1 to TRBJ1-1; the D gene is possibly TRBD1 (5 bases). The CDR3 consists of 14 residues. Germline CDR1 MGHRA, CDR2 YSYEKL. Trimming removed 8 bases from V and 7 bases from J, with 20 bases in between.

The chain links TRBV4-2 to TRBJ2-3, with 8 bases matching TRBD2. The CDR3 is 20 residues long. The V and J ends lost 0 bases and 6 bases, in that order; junction bases with no gene match: 20. Per the germline V gene, CDR1 is LGHNA and CDR2 is YNFKEQ. Here the CDR3 reads CASSQDSGLSRGDPGDTQYF. CDR3 DNA sequence: TGTGCCAGCAGCCAAGATAGTGGGCTTTCGCGGGGGGACCCTGGGGATACGCAGTATTTT.

The chain combines TRBV28 with TRBJ2-6, with D uncertain. The V gene lost 6 bases and the J gene lost 0 bases, with 12 bases spanning the gap. The germline V gene has CDR1 MDHEN and CDR2 SYDVKM. The CDR3 loop spans 16 amino acids. The CDR3 region is CASSEQQSSGANVLTF. As DNA, the CDR3 is TGTGCCAGCAGCGAACAACAGAGCTCTGGGGCCAACGTCCTGACTTTC.